A single sample gave rise to the 14 T cell receptor beta chains below, sequenced in a study of blood T cell repertoires in COVID-19. Here immunoSEQ multiplex PCR was the method, and the copy in TCRdb shows in-frame clones only, minus some. The sample holds roughly 250,000 clones, about 90% seen once. Sequencing was done on a sample of PBMCs or T cells enriched from blood (not recorded which). The source is a woman aged 18-29 years who had recovered from COVID-19.

The chain has TRBV11-3 and TRBJ2-1; the D gene is possibly TRBD2 (5 bases). Trimming took off 5 bases at V and 0 bases at J, with 8 bases between the two ends. Germline assignment: CDR1 SGHNT and CDR2 YENEEA. The CDR3 contains 14 residues. CDR3 nucleotides: TGTGCCAGCAGCGGAGGTAGCTCCTACAATGAGCAGTTCTTC. The encoded protein is CASSGGSSYNEQFF. Complete variable domain (other parts from reference TRBV11-3 and TRBJ2-1): EAGVVQSPRYKIIEKKQPVAFWCNPISGHNTLYWYLQNLGQGPELLIRYENEEAVDDSQLPKDRFSAERLKGVDSTLKIQPAELGDSAVYLCASSGGSSYNEQFFGPGTRLTVL.

The gene calls are TRBV11-3 and TRBJ1-3; D gene ambiguous. Germline V CDR1 and CDR2: SGHNT, YENEEA. This CDR3 comprises 14 residues. The ends were cut back, 6 bases at V and 4 bases at J, with 13 bases in the middle. The chain's CDR3 is CASRSSWAGNTIYF. Here the CDR3 DNA reads TGTGCCAGCAGATCCTCCTGGGCGGGAAACACCATATATTTT.

The chain joins TRBV15 to TRBJ1-1; D call uncertain. Germline CDR1 is LNHNV and CDR2 is YYDKDF (reference sequence). This CDR3 comprises 13 residues. The V gene lost 1 base and the J gene lost 1 base, with 4 bases spanning the gap. CDR3 residues: CATSRGQNTEAFF. The CDR3 nucleotides are TGTGCCACCAGCAGAGGACAGAACACTGAAGCTTTCTTT.

V usage is TRBV29-1 and J usage is TRBJ2-7; D might be TRBD2 (6 bases). The germline V gene encodes CDR1 SQVTM and CDR2 ANQGSEA. The CDR3 contains 11 residues. The V end was cut by 4 bases, the J end by 6 bases, with 10 bases between. This CDR3 is CSVGGGAEQYF. In DNA, the CDR3 is TGCAGCGTTGGCGGAGGGGCCGAGCAGTACTTC.

CDR3 in amino acids: CASSRLAEANEQFF. CDR3 DNA: TGTGCCAGCAGTCGACTAGCGGAGGCAAATGAGCAGTTCTTC. The J gene is TRBJ2-1, the V gene TRBV28; 9 bases are shared with TRBD2. The germline V gene encodes CDR1 MDHEN and CDR2 SYDVKM. J was trimmed by 7 bases and V by 5 bases; bases with no gene match: 6. This CDR3 region has 14 residues.

The chain carries TRBV18 and TRBJ1-5; D might be TRBD1 (5 bases). Looked up from germline, CDR1 is KGHSH and CDR2 is LQKENI. Trimming took 4 bases from V and 5 from J, leaving 12 bases between them. The CDR3 totals 14 residues. CDR3: CASSQQDGDQPQHF. The CDR3 DNA is TGTGCCAGCTCACAACAGGACGGAGATCAGCCCCAGCATTTT.

CDR3 residues: CASSLGTSGVYEQYF. CDR3 nucleotides: TGTGCCAGCAGCTTGGGGACTAGCGGGGTCTACGAGCAGTACTTC. The rearrangement joins TRBV11-2 to TRBJ2-7; 13 bases line up with TRBD2. The CDR3 has 15 amino acids. Trimming took 3 bases from V and 3 from J; bases not matched to a gene: 2. Germline V gene lookup returns CDR1 SGHAT and CDR2 FQNNGV.

V usage is TRBV19 and J usage is TRBJ1-6; a possible D gene is TRBD1 (6 bases). CDR1 is LNHDA and CDR2 is SQIVND in the germline V gene (reference sequence). The CDR3 contains 14 residues. V gave up 7 bases and J gave up 5 bases, with 12 bases separating them. For the CDR3, the DNA is TGTGCCAGTACGGGGGGACATCATAATTCACCCCTCCACTTT. Translation gives CASTGGHHNSPLHF.

V gene TRBV5-1 combines with J gene TRBJ1-2, with D perhaps matching TRBD1 (5 bases). Per the germline V gene, CDR1 is SGHRS and CDR2 is YFSETQ. Trimming pared 3 bases from V and 6 bases from J, leaving 15 bases between. The CDR3 spans 14 residues. CDR3 coding DNA: TGCGCCAGCAGCTGGGGCAACCTAGGGGATGGCTACACCTTC. Its translation is CASSWGNLGDGYTF. Full variable domain (outside the CDR3, taken from reference TRBV5-1 and TRBJ1-2): KAGVTQTPRYLIKTRGQQVTLSCSPISGHRSVSWYQQTPGQGLQFLFEYFSETQRNKGNFPGRFSGRQFSNSRSEMNVSTLELGDSALYLCASSWGNLGDGYTFGSGTRLTVV.

The chain links TRBV4-1 to TRBJ1-1; D gene unclear. The CDR3 has 13 amino acids. Germline CDR1 MGHRA, CDR2 YSYEKL. With 6 bases removed from V and 4 bases from J, the gap between germline ends came to 12 bases. CDR3 coding DNA: TGCGCCAGCAGGCGACCGGCGGGCACTGAAGCTTTCTTT. This translates into CASRRPAGTEAFF.

The gene calls are TRBV6-5 and TRBJ1-3; a possible D gene is TRBD1 (5 bases). V gave up 0 bases and J gave up 3 bases, with 12 bases separating them. CDR1 is MNHEY, CDR2 SVGAGI, per germline. The CDR3 runs to 16 residues. CDR3 bases: TGTGCCAGCAGTTACTCTTTCGCAGGGAATGGAAACACCATATATTTT. It translates to CASSYSFAGNGNTIYF.

The rearrangement uses TRBV7-3 and TRBJ2-7; 14 nucleotides agree with TRBD2. Germline CDR1 reads SGHTA; CDR2 reads FQGTGA. V shed 4 bases, J shed 5 bases, and the junction held 4 bases outside the gene matches. CDR3 length: 15 residues. The CDR3 region is CASSWGLAGVNEQYF. The DNA of the CDR3 is TGTGCCAGCAGCTGGGGACTAGCGGGGGTCAACGAGCAGTACTTC. Supplemented by reference TRBV7-3 and TRBJ2-7, the full variable domain reads GAGVSQTPSNKVTEKGKYVELRCDPISGHTALYWYRQSLGQGPEFLIYFQGTGAADDSGLPNDRFFAVRPEGSVSTLKIQRTERGDSAVYLCASSWGLAGVNEQYFGPGTRLTVT.

This clone has just a few counts. CDR3 bases: TGTGCCAGCAGTAAATACACAGGGCCCGGGAACACTGAAGCTTTCTTT. Its protein product is CASSKYTGPGNTEAFF. The chain combines TRBV27 with TRBJ1-1; weak D call: TRBD1 (6 bases). There are 16 residues in the CDR3. The germline CDR1 and CDR2 sequences are MNHEY and SMNVEV (reference sequence). The V end was cut by 5 bases, the J end by 1 base, with 17 bases between.

The chain employs TRBV12-5 and TRBJ2-3, with TRBD2 matching 14 bases. The CDR3 extends over 16 amino acids. Germline trimming cut 5 bases from V and 3 bases from J; bases unmatched to any gene: 4. Germline CDR1 reads LGHNT; CDR2 reads FRNRAP. The CDR3 DNA follows: TGTGCTAGTGGTCCCGGGACTAGCGGGAGAACAGATACGCAGTATTTT. Translation gives CASGPGTSGRTDTQYF.